This record covers a single T cell receptor beta chain. These data belong to a study of long-term antiretroviral therapy in people with HIV. The V gene end was trimmed by 3 bases and the J gene end by 10 bases; junction bases not matched to a gene: 7. This CDR3 is built from 14 residues. The germline V gene has CDR1 MNHEY and CDR2 SMNVEV (reference sequence). Survey-level resolution applied to immunoSEQ assay v3.0. Produced via immunoSEQ multiplex PCR; TCRdb's table is partial and in-frame only. The repertoire holds 15,000 to 20,000 clones, with just under 80% as singletons. V gene TRBV27 combines with J gene TRBJ1-4, with 8 bases that match TRBD1. This TCR was sampled from a woman aged 45-60 years with HIV. Source: unsorted PBMCs, taken 0.3 years after starting antiretroviral therapy. Here the CDR3 reads CASSFRGQDGKLFF. The DNA for the CDR3 is TGTGCCAGCAGTTTCAGGGGGCAGGATGGAAAACTGTTTTTT.